This is a list of T cell receptor beta chains from one sample in a study of blood T cells in healthy people across ages. TCRdb passed the 5' RACE reads through MiXCR, listing each CDR3 protein once. The sample comprises under 1,100,000 distinct CDR3 sequences, around 25% of which are singletons, and about 0.8% rests with the top ten. These same data were also listed under a study on T cells of mothers and their children.

The specimen sequenced was blood. The receptors come from a girl under 10 years old in good health. CDR3s include the opening cysteine and the closing phenylalanine or tryptophan. The D gene is left open where the match is weak. Rows give clone size only sometimes, using once, few, many, or a class for an expanded clone.

.,.,TRBJ2-7,TRBV9,CASSVKSFGVQEQYF,TGTGCCAGCAGCGTAAAAAGTTTCGGGGTACAGGAGCAGTACTTC
.,.,TRBJ2-1,TRBV5-6,CASSLGGGQGALNEQFF,TGTGCCAGCAGCTTGGGCGGGGGGCAGGGGGCGCTTAATGAGCAGTTCTTC
.,.,TRBJ1-6,TRBV5-1,CASSLAPDRDRFPLHF,TGCGCCAGCAGCTTGGCCCCGGACAGAGACAGGTTTCCCCTCCACTTT
.,.,TRBJ2-2,TRBV3-1,CASSQGEGTGELFF,TGTGCCAGCAGCCAAGGGGAAGGGACAGGGGAGCTGTTTTTT
.,.,TRBJ2-7,TRBV7-9,CASSARQGISYEQYF,TGTGCCAGCAGCGCCCGACAAGGGATTTCCTACGAGCAGTACTTC
.,TRBD2,TRBJ2-1,TRBV7-2,CASSLLGLAGDNEQFF,TGTGCCAGCAGCCTTTTGGGACTAGCGGGCGACAATGAGCAGTTCTTC
few,TRBD1,TRBJ1-5,TRBV28,CASSLTRDSDQPQHF,TGTGCCAGCAGTTTAACAAGGGACAGCGATCAGCCCCAGCATTTT
.,TRBD1,TRBJ1-1,TRBV29-1,CSVGAGGAFF,TGCAGCGTTGGGGCAGGGGGAGCTTTCTTT
.,.,TRBJ2-7,TRBV16,CASSPRFEQYF,TGTGCCAGCTCTCCGCGATTCGAGCAGTACTTC
.,TRBD1,TRBJ1-1,TRBV20-1,CSARDPFSTGGTEAFF,TGCAGTGCTAGAGATCCCTTCTCGACAGGGGGCACTGAAGCTTTCTTT
.,.,TRBJ2-7,TRBV28,CASRIQGYEQYF,TGTGCCAGCAGGATACAGGGTTACGAGCAGTACTTC
.,TRBD1,TRBJ1-2,TRBV5-6,CASSLWTGVGYTF,TGTGCCAGCAGCTTGTGGACAGGGGTTGGCTACACCTTC
.,.,TRBJ2-5,TRBV7-9,CASSSTQAREKTQYF,TGTGCCAGCAGCTCCACACAGGCGAGGGAAAAGACCCAGTACTTC
.,.,TRBJ2-5,TRBV6-5,CASRGSEETQYF,TGTGCCAGCAGGGGCAGCGAAGAGACCCAGTACTTC
.,.,TRBJ1-5,TRBV7-2,CASSARAGQPQHF,TGTGCCAGCAGCGCCCGGGCGGGTCAGCCCCAGCATTTT
few,TRBD2,TRBJ2-7,TRBV7-9,CASSFGGTSEQYF,TGTGCCAGCAGCTTCGGCGGGACTAGCGAGCAGTACTTC
.,.,TRBJ1-2,TRBV6-1,CASNLGQLYGYTF,TGTGCCAGCAATCTAGGACAGCTTTATGGCTACACCTTC
.,.,TRBJ2-7,TRBV12-3/TRBV12-4,CASRLPGHPSYEQYF,TGTGCCAGCAGATTACCGGGACACCCTTCCTACGAGCAGTACTTC
many,.,TRBJ2-1,TRBV24-1,CATSDLSLAPNNEQFF,TGTGCCACCAGTGATTTAAGCCTAGCGCCCAACAATGAGCAGTTCTTC
.,.,TRBJ2-5,TRBV7-9,CASSLALGRTLTETQYF,TGTGCCAGCAGCTTAGCCTTGGGCAGGACCTTAACAGAGACCCAGTACTTC
.,.,TRBJ2-2,TRBV12-3/TRBV12-4,CASSSRVSGELFF,TGTGCCAGCAGTTCCCGGGTCTCCGGGGAGCTGTTTTTT
.,.,TRBJ2-1,TRBV5-4,CASSARLVYNEQFF,TGTGCCAGCAGCGCCCGACTTGTATACAATGAGCAGTTCTTC
few,.,TRBJ1-5,TRBV20-1,CSARTLGQSSNQPQHF,TGCAGTGCTAGAACTTTAGGACAGTCGAGCAATCAGCCCCAGCATTTT
.,TRBD2,TRBJ2-1,TRBV13,CASSPVPIPTSGGALRSYNEQFF,TGTGCCAGCAGCCCGGTGCCCATCCCAACTAGCGGGGGGGCCCTACGCTCCTACAATGAGCAGTTCTTC
few,.,TRBJ2-1,TRBV4-1,CASSFEVAEHNEQFF,TGCGCCAGCAGCTTCGAGGTAGCGGAACACAATGAGCAGTTCTTC
.,.,TRBJ2-6,TRBV29-1,CSVEGGSGVTGANVLTF,TGCAGCGTTGAAGGGGGATCAGGCGTGACTGGGGCCAACGTCCTGACTTTC